The T cell receptor (beta chain) described here comes from a study of cytomegalovirus exposure and HLA in healthy donors. The CDR3 has 14 residues. Germline CDR1 SGHNT, CDR2 YYREEE (reference sequence). V shed 4 bases and J 5 bases; nucleotides not matched to a gene: 2. Measured with immunoSEQ multiplex PCR; TCRdb has only the in-frame clones, and not every one. Of about 220,000 clones in the sample, 90% to 95% were seen once. The receptor comes from a woman aged 18-30 years in good health and CMV-seronegative. This chain joins TRBV5-4 and TRBJ2-2, with 10 bases matching TRBD1. The specimen sequenced was PBMCs. The CDR3 DNA reads as TGTGCCAGCAGCACGGACAGGGGGACCGGGGAGCTGTTTTTT. Encoded protein: CASSTDRGTGELFF.